These 32 T cell receptor beta chains came from one sample sequenced in a study of human T cells and chemical hapten exposure. One entry per CDR3 protein, called by TCRdb with MiXCR from the RACE reads. The table lists roughly 380,000 distinct CDR3 sequences, roughly 6.3% of them singletons. Time point of the sample: patch test 2, 6 weeks after DPC sensitization. Noted treatment: therapeutic diphenylcyclopropenone sensitization with weekly scalp DPC. The sample here was whole blood, taken in connection with sensitization to the hapten diphenylcyclopropenone (DPC). These receptor sequences come from a woman aged 18-35 years with alopecia areata. Some clones in this sample may be carry-over from other donors' samples.

The chain recombines TRBV5-1 with TRBJ2-5, with D unresolved. Germline V gives CDR1 SGHRS, CDR2 YFSETQ. Trimming pared 0 bases from V and 2 bases from J, leaving 8 bases between. The CDR3 is made up of 14 amino acids. For the CDR3, the DNA is TGCGCCAGCAGCTTGGACAGCACTCAAGAGACCCAGTACTTC. It translates to CASSLDSTQETQYF.

This clonotype was detected a few times. The chain joins TRBV2 to TRBJ2-5, with TRBD2 identical over 7 bases. Trimming at V came to 5 bases and at J to 7 bases, leaving 4 bases not matched to a gene. There are 12 residues in the CDR3. Germline V gives CDR1 SNHLY, CDR2 FYNNEI. The chain's CDR3 is CASSQTGGTQYF. The CDR3 DNA reads as TGTGCCAGCAGTCAAACGGGAGGGACCCAGTACTTC.

This clonotype was seen ten or more times. The chain uses TRBV7-9 and TRBJ2-7, with 7 bases lining up with TRBD1. V was clipped by 4 bases and J by 5 bases; unmatched bases: 11. CDR1 is SEHNR, CDR2 FQNEAQ, per germline (reference sequence). This CDR3 is 15 amino acids long. This chain's CDR3 is CASSSRQGVFNEQYF. CDR3 nucleotides: TGTGCCAGCAGCTCAAGACAGGGAGTATTTAACGAGCAGTACTTC.

This clonotype has more than one count but fewer than ten. This chain links TRBV12-3 or TRBV12-4 with TRBJ1-6; D unresolved. V was cut by 6 bases and J by 9 bases, with 12 bases left in between. This CDR3 has 13 amino acids. Here the CDR3 reads CASSWEPTSPLHF. The DNA of the CDR3 is TGTGCCAGCAGCTGGGAACCCACTTCACCCCTCCACTTT.

In this sample, this clonotype turned up a few times. V is TRBV5-1 and J is TRBJ1-1, with 12 bases lining up with TRBD1. From germline, CDR1 is SGHRS and CDR2 YFSETQ. V gave up 3 bases and J gave up 4 bases; unmatched junction bases: 13. This CDR3 spans 18 amino acids. The CDR3 protein is CASSSGQGTGGMATEAFF. The CDR3 DNA reads TGCGCCAGCAGCTCTGGGCAGGGGACAGGGGGCATGGCCACTGAAGCTTTCTTT.

In its sample, this clonotype was seen many times. This chain uses TRBV12-3 or TRBV12-4 with TRBJ1-6, with D perhaps matching TRBD1 (5 bases). The germline V and J ends were trimmed by 5 bases and 4 bases, with 12 bases remaining between them. This CDR3 region has 15 residues. CDR3 DNA: TGTGCCAGCAGTACCGGGGGGTCTTATAATTCACCCCTCCACTTT. Translation: CASSTGGSYNSPLHF.

This clonotype has a count of ten or more. The chain combines TRBV7-2 with TRBJ1-5; D unresolved. Looked up from germline, CDR1 is SGHTA and CDR2 is FQGNSA. The V end was cut by 0 bases, the J end by 3 bases, with 6 bases between. The length of the CDR3 is 14 residues. CDR3: CASSLADTNQPQHF. Here the CDR3 DNA reads TGTGCCAGCAGCTTAGCTGACACCAATCAGCCCCAGCATTTT.

This clonotype occurred many times. J is TRBJ1-2 and V is TRBV27; the match to TRBD1 covers 7 bases. The CDR3 contains 15 residues. V lost 5 bases to trimming and J lost 3 bases; unmatched junction nucleotides: 9. CDR1 is MNHEY and CDR2 is SMNVEV in the germline V gene (reference sequence). The CDR3 region has the DNA TGTGCCAGCAGTGAGTACAGGGGAGACCACTATGGCTACACCTTC. This gives the protein CASSEYRGDHYGYTF.

The sample holds a few counts of this clonotype. This rearrangement joins TRBV7-9 to TRBJ1-1, with a weak D call TRBD1 (6 bases). CDR1 is SEHNR, CDR2 FQNEAQ, per germline (reference sequence). V lost 5 bases and J lost 10, with 20 bases in between. CDR3 length equals 14 residues. This CDR3 is CASSPEDRGGLAFF. CDR3 nucleotide sequence: TGTGCCAGCAGCCCAGAAGACCGAGGGGGTTTAGCTTTCTTT.

This clonotype was seen many times. The chain carries TRBV7-9 and TRBJ1-5; D is unresolved. Trimming took 5 bases from V and 2 from J, leaving 13 bases between them. Germline V gives CDR1 SEHNR, CDR2 FQNEAQ (reference sequence). The CDR3 totals 15 residues. CDR3: CASSPNGRGNQPQHF. The CDR3 nucleotides are TGTGCCAGCAGCCCCAATGGACGGGGCAATCAGCCCCAGCATTTT.

The rearrangement uses TRBV2 and TRBJ2-2, with TRBD1 as a possible D gene (7 bases). The germline gives CDR1 SNHLY, CDR2 FYNNEI. Trimming removed 4 bases at V and 5 bases at J, with 14 bases between. The CDR3 consists of 15 residues. CDR3 bases: TGTGCCAGCAGTGGACAGGGAGGCGGTACCGGGGAGCTGTTTTTT. It is translated as CASSGQGGGTGELFF.

The table lists this clonotype with many counts. As DNA, the CDR3 is TGTGCCAGCCGCGCTCGCAGGGACACTGAAGCTTTCTTT. Protein sequence: CASRARRDTEAFF. The chain joins TRBV27 to TRBJ1-1, with a weak D call TRBD1 (5 bases). The CDR3 has 13 amino acids. V gave up 8 bases and J gave up 3 bases, with 13 bases separating them. Germline V lookup: CDR1 MNHEY, CDR2 SMNVEV (reference sequence).

The chain has TRBV18 and TRBJ2-3; D gene ambiguous. The CDR3 has 13 residues. Germline V gives CDR1 KGHSH, CDR2 LQKENI. The germline V and J ends were trimmed by 4 bases and 6 bases, with 11 bases remaining between them. The CDR3 DNA reads as TGTGCCAGCTCACAAGACCCCACGGATACGCAGTATTTT. Amino acid sequence: CASSQDPTDTQYF.

This clonotype was seen a few times. V gene TRBV4-1 combines with J gene TRBJ2-3; D gene unclear. Germline CDR1 and CDR2: MGHRA and YSYEKL. V gave up 2 bases and J gave up 6 bases, with 15 bases separating them. The CDR3 is 15 amino acids. For the CDR3, the DNA is TGCGCCAGCAGCCAAACCCCCTACCTCTCGGATACGCAGTATTTT. Protein: CASSQTPYLSDTQYF.

The chain employs TRBV10-3 and TRBJ1-1; 11 positions match TRBD1. The CDR3 extends over 16 amino acids. Trimming cost V 1 base and J 9 bases; bases outside gene matches: 10. Germline CDR1 reads ENHRY; CDR2 reads SYGVKD. CDR3 bases: TGTGCCATCAGTGAGTTCGGACAGGGGGCTAGGCAGAAAGCTTTCTTT. Amino acids: CAISEFGQGARQKAFF.

The gene calls are TRBV20-1 and TRBJ2-3, with D maybe TRBD2 (7 bases). Germline CDR1 DFQATT, CDR2 SNEGSKA (reference sequence). This CDR3 comprises 15 residues. Trimming shortened V by 5 bases and J by 1 base, and 16 bases separated the two germline ends. The CDR3 loop reads CSARRGAQGTDTQYF. The CDR3 coding sequence is TGCAGTGCTCGACGGGGGGCCCAGGGCACAGATACGCAGTATTTT.

This rearrangement joins TRBV6-1 to TRBJ1-2, with TRBD1 matching over 9 bases. Germline CDR1 and CDR2: MNHNS and SASEGT. The length of the CDR3 is 14 residues. The V and J ends lost 6 bases and 5 bases, in that order; junction bases with no gene match: 7. CDR3 DNA: TGTGCCAGCAGGCGGACAGGGGTATCTTATGGCTACACCTTC. Encoded protein: CASRRTGVSYGYTF.

Ten or more counts support this clonotype. The chain carries TRBV10-3 and TRBJ1-6; D gene ambiguous. The V end was cut by 6 bases, the J end by 6 bases, with 15 bases between. This CDR3 spans 15 amino acids. Germline V gene lookup returns CDR1 ENHRY and CDR2 SYGVKD. CDR3: CAIRKDLLSNSPLHF. The CDR3 DNA reads TGTGCCATCAGGAAGGACCTCCTGAGTAATTCACCCCTCCACTTT.

V gene TRBV7-9 combines with J gene TRBJ1-3, with D possibly TRBD1 on 5 matching bases. Germline lookup yields CDR1 SEHNR and CDR2 FQNEAQ (reference sequence). This CDR3 contains 14 residues. The ends were cut back, 6 bases at V and 4 bases at J, with 13 bases in the middle. The CDR3 region is CASRVQVAGNTIYF. For the CDR3, the DNA is TGTGCCAGCAGGGTACAGGTGGCAGGAAACACCATATATTTT.

The rearrangement uses TRBV12-5 and TRBJ1-1, with D unresolved. Trimming left V 6 bases short and J 0 bases short, with 14 bases between. From germline, CDR1 is LGHNT and CDR2 FRNRAP. This CDR3 comprises 15 residues. The CDR3 is CASGSTRRMNTEAFF. CDR3 DNA sequence: TGTGCTAGTGGATCCACCCGACGGATGAACACTGAAGCTTTCTTT.

The gene calls are TRBV7-9 and TRBJ2-7, with unresolved D. V lost 5 bases and J lost 3, with 14 bases in between. The CDR3 has 14 amino acids. Germline V gives CDR1 SEHNR, CDR2 FQNEAQ (reference sequence). The DNA for the CDR3 is TGTGCCAGCAGCCCACCCCCGGCCTTCTACGAGCAGTACTTC. This gives the protein CASSPPPAFYEQYF.

This clonotype appeared many times. The J gene is TRBJ2-3, the V gene TRBV7-2; D gene uncertain. Germline CDR1 reads SGHTA; CDR2 reads FQGNSA. This CDR3 spans 13 amino acids. V was clipped by 5 bases and J by 2 bases, with 8 bases between them. CDR3 sequence reads: CASSQELTDTQYF. Written as DNA, the CDR3 is TGTGCCAGCAGCCAGGAGCTCACAGATACGCAGTATTTT.

The table lists this clonotype with many counts. The chain carries TRBV6-2 or TRBV6-3 and TRBJ1-2; D uncertain. The V end lost 6 bases, the J end lost 1 base, and 15 bases lay between the germline ends. Per germline, CDR1 MNHEY and CDR2 SVGEGT. The CDR3 contains 15 residues. CDR3 sequence reads: CASRLEDRRNYGYTF. CDR3 bases: TGTGCCAGCAGGCTGGAGGACCGCCGTAACTATGGCTACACCTTC.

This clonotype was seen many times. J is TRBJ2-5 and V is TRBV6-5; 7 nucleotides line up with TRBD2. The V gene's germline CDR1 is MNHEY and CDR2 SVGAGI. The CDR3 is made up of 14 amino acids. J gave up 5 bases and V 4 bases, and 7 bases lay outside the gene matches. The CDR3 is CASSWGGEGETQYF. In DNA, the CDR3 is TGTGCCAGCAGTTGGGGAGGGGAGGGGGAGACCCAGTACTTC.

This chain joins TRBV5-1 and TRBJ1-4; D is undetermined. The CDR3 sequence is 14 residues long. V was trimmed by 3 bases and J by 7 bases, leaving 13 bases between them. CDR1 and CDR2 (germline): SGHRS, YFSETQ. For the CDR3, the DNA is TGCGCCAGCAGCTGGAACGGCAGGAGTGAAAAACTGTTTTTT. This encodes CASSWNGRSEKLFF.

At least ten counts were recorded for this clonotype. The chain joins TRBV20-1 to TRBJ1-2, with D possibly being TRBD1 (6 bases). The V and J ends lost 4 bases and 4 bases respectively, with 10 bases between them. This CDR3 contains 12 residues. CDR1 and CDR2 (germline): DFQATT, SNEGSKA (reference sequence). CDR3 sequence reads: CSAKDSGYGYTF. Written as DNA, the CDR3 is TGCAGTGCTAAGGACAGCGGCTATGGCTACACCTTC.

This clonotype was seen a handful of times. The DNA of the CDR3 is TGTGCCAGCAGTCAGACAGGGAGGAAAGGCTACACCTTC. Its translation: CASSQTGRKGYTF. The genes are TRBV6-5 and TRBJ1-2, with 7 positions matching TRBD1. Germline lookup yields CDR1 MNHEY and CDR2 SVGAGI. The trim removed 5 bases at V and 8 bases at J, leaving 8 bases unmatched. The CDR3 has 13 residues.

This clonotype was seen a handful of times. The chain recombines TRBV28 with TRBJ2-4; 7 bases match TRBD1. The length of the CDR3 is 13 residues. V lost 4 bases and J lost 12; bases outside the gene matches: 9. The germline CDR1 and CDR2 sequences are MDHEN and SYDVKM. In nucleotides, the CDR3 is TGTGCCAGCAGTTCCAAGGACAGGACGGGTCAGTACTTC. Translated, it gives CASSSKDRTGQYF.

V is TRBV7-3 and J is TRBJ1-5, with TRBD1 identical over 10 bases. The CDR3 runs 19 residues. Germline assignment: CDR1 SGHTA and CDR2 FQGTGA. The V segment lost 5 bases and the J segment 3 bases; nucleotides outside the gene matches: 16. Written as DNA, the CDR3 is TGTGCCAGCAGCCCAAACCCGGAGACAGGGGGCTTTACCAATCAGCCCCAGCATTTT. Encoded protein: CASSPNPETGGFTNQPQHF.

This clonotype was recorded at least ten times. The chain couples TRBV6-1 to TRBJ2-7; D is ambiguous. The CDR3 is 11 amino acids. Germline V CDR1 and CDR2: MNHNS, SASEGT. V lost 7 bases to trimming and J lost 3 bases, with 7 bases between them. CDR3 DNA: TGTGCCAGCAAGGGATTCTACGAGCAGTACTTC. This translates into CASKGFYEQYF.

This clonotype was counted a few times. The CDR3 protein is CASSLAGANTEAFF. The DNA of the CDR3 is TGTGCCAGCAGCTTAGCCGGGGCGAACACTGAAGCTTTCTTT. V gene TRBV11-1 combines with J gene TRBJ1-1; a possible D gene is TRBD1 (5 bases). The CDR3 length is 14 residues. Germline values: CDR1 SGHAT, CDR2 FQDESV (reference sequence). V lost 0 bases and J 1 base, leaving 6 bases between the germline ends.

This clonotype was counted a few times. The rearrangement links TRBV20-1 to TRBJ2-4, with D perhaps matching TRBD2 (5 bases). The V end lost 1 base, the J end lost 8 bases, and 18 bases lay between the germline ends. Looked up from germline, CDR1 is DFQATT and CDR2 is SNEGSKA (reference sequence). This CDR3 region has 15 residues. The CDR3 loop reads CSARGPTGDVHIQYF. The CDR3 bases are TGCAGTGCTAGAGGCCCGACCGGGGATGTGCACATTCAGTACTTC.